In its sample, the clone carrying this T cell receptor (beta chain) was seen once. Germline V gene sequence: CDR1 SGHNT, CDR2 YYREEE (reference sequence). The CDR3 totals 16 residues. Trimming at V came to 3 bases and at J to 2 bases, leaving 9 bases not matched to a gene. The data were produced by immunoSEQ multiplex PCR, yet TCRdb's version contains in-frame clones alone and is incomplete. The sample shows about 75,000 clones, around 97% of them seen only once. This record belongs to a study of technical replicates of blood from a few donors. This chain connects TRBV5-4 to TRBJ2-7; 9 nucleotides match TRBD2. The specimen was T cells isolated from PBMCs. The TCR was taken from a human donor in good health. The CDR3: CASSYTSGLAAYEQYF. CDR3 bases: TGTGCCAGCAGCTATACATCGGGACTAGCCGCCTACGAGCAGTACTTC.